This T cell receptor (beta chain) derives from a study of OX40 agonist ivuxolimab in advanced cancers. Across the study: Dose-escalation patients were diagnosed with hepatocellular carcinoma, melanoma, renal cell cancer or head and neck cancer.

Generated by immunoSEQ multiplex PCR, the TCRdb table keeps only in-frame clones and is missing some. The sample lists fewer than 85,000 clones, 85% to 95% seen once, with roughly 11% in the top ten. The germline gives CDR1 ENHRY, CDR2 SYGVKD. V lost 3 bases and J lost 3, with 18 bases in between. The CDR3 contains 16 residues. Autoimmune disease history or systemic immunosuppression excluded patients. The sequences come from CD4+ or CD8+ T cells sorted from blood, collected in a trial of the OX40 agonist ivuxolimab. This chain links TRBV10-3 with TRBJ2-7; D uncertain. The receptor was derived from an adult with an advanced solid tumor such as melanoma, head and neck, liver or kidney cancer. The CDR3 spells CAISESARSLGYEQYF. As DNA, the CDR3 is TGTGCCATCAGTGAATCGGCCAGGTCCCTTGGCTACGAGCAGTACTTC.